The rows below give T cell receptor beta chains drawn from one sample of a study of blood T cell repertoires in COVID-19. TCRdb's table, derived via immunoSEQ multiplex PCR, lists solely in-frame clones and lacks some. The sample consists of 55,000 to 65,000 clones, approximately 83% of them appearing once. Specimen: peripheral blood. The receptors were gathered from an elderly woman with acute or convalescent COVID-19. Both conserved end residues are part of each CDR3. The D gene is left open where the match is weak. Size values are once, few and many counts, or a class for expanded clones, and some rows have none.

CDR3 protein: CASSQERSGGAETQYF
CDR3 DNA: TGTGCCAGCAGCCAAGAGCGAAGCGGGGGGGCTGAGACCCAGTACTTC
D gene: TRBD2
clone size: few
V gene: TRBV3-1/TRBV3-2
J gene: TRBJ2-5

CDR3 protein: CASSRITGALGNTIYF
CDR3 DNA: TGTGCCAGCAGTCGAATAACAGGGGCTCTCGGAAACACCATATATTTT
D gene: TRBD1
clone size: few
V gene: TRBV2
J gene: TRBJ1-3

CDR3 protein: CASSPGIPEQYF
CDR3 DNA: TGTGCCAGCAGCCCAGGCATCCCCGAGCAGTACTTC
D gene: .
clone size: .
V gene: TRBV12-3/TRBV12-4
J gene: TRBJ2-7

CDR3 protein: CAQGGNTEAFF
CDR3 DNA: TGTGCCCAGGGGGGCAACACTGAAGCTTTCTTT
D gene: TRBD1
clone size: .
V gene: TRBV30
J gene: TRBJ1-1

CDR3 protein: CASSVGRGDEQFF
CDR3 DNA: TGTGCCAGCAGCGTAGGTAGAGGCGATGAGCAGTTCTTC
D gene: .
clone size: .
V gene: TRBV9
J gene: TRBJ2-1

CDR3 protein: CASSLAWTGLSVRAFF
CDR3 DNA: TGCGCCAGCAGCTTGGCTTGGACAGGGCTTTCAGTTCGAGCTTTCTTT
D gene: TRBD1
clone size: .
V gene: TRBV5-1
J gene: TRBJ1-1

CDR3 protein: CAISESPSSGEQFF
CDR3 DNA: TGTGCCATCAGTGAGTCGCCCAGTTCGGGTGAGCAGTTCTTC
D gene: .
clone size: .
V gene: TRBV10-3
J gene: TRBJ2-1

CDR3 protein: CASGTSSYEQYF
CDR3 DNA: TGCGCCAGCGGGACTAGTTCCTACGAGCAGTACTTC
D gene: TRBD2
clone size: .
V gene: TRBV10-2
J gene: TRBJ2-7

CDR3 protein: CASSQDGTGYNSPLHF
CDR3 DNA: TGTGCCAGCAGCCAAGATGGGACAGGGTATAATTCACCCCTCCACTTT
D gene: TRBD1
clone size: .
V gene: TRBV4-2
J gene: TRBJ1-6

CDR3 protein: CASSQAGTATNEKLFF
CDR3 DNA: TGCGCCAGCAGCCAAGCGGGGACAGCAACTAATGAAAAACTGTTTTTT
D gene: TRBD1
clone size: .
V gene: TRBV4-1
J gene: TRBJ1-4

CDR3 protein: CASSDSTADNEQFF
CDR3 DNA: TGTGCCAGCAGTGACTCTACAGCGGACAATGAGCAGTTCTTC
D gene: .
clone size: .
V gene: TRBV6-4
J gene: TRBJ2-1

CDR3 protein: CASSVELAGGAEQYF
CDR3 DNA: TGTGCCAGCAGCGTAGAGCTAGCGGGGGGTGCAGAGCAGTACTTC
D gene: TRBD2
clone size: .
V gene: TRBV9
J gene: TRBJ2-7

CDR3 protein: CASRIQRGVNNEQFF
CDR3 DNA: TGTGCCAGTAGAATTCAGCGGGGGGTTAACAATGAGCAGTTCTTC
D gene: TRBD2
clone size: .
V gene: TRBV19
J gene: TRBJ2-1

CDR3 protein: CAISGHGTEFQETQYF
CDR3 DNA: TGTGCCATCAGTGGTCACGGGACAGAGTTTCAAGAGACCCAGTACTTC
D gene: TRBD1
clone size: once
V gene: TRBV10-3
J gene: TRBJ2-5

CDR3 protein: CASSLDSRGRSPLHF
CDR3 DNA: TGTGCCAGCAGCTTAGATTCCCGTGGGCGCTCACCCCTCCACTTT
D gene: .
clone size: .
V gene: TRBV11-2
J gene: TRBJ1-6

CDR3 protein: CASSATPSGGAGANTGELFF
CDR3 DNA: TGTGCCAGCAGCGCGACGCCTAGCGGGGGGGCCGGGGCGAACACCGGGGAGCTGTTTTTT
D gene: TRBD2
clone size: .
V gene: TRBV7-6
J gene: TRBJ2-2

CDR3 protein: CATRVGGRYSYEQYF
CDR3 DNA: TGCGCCACTAGGGTGGGGGGACGCTATTCCTACGAGCAGTACTTC
D gene: .
clone size: .
V gene: TRBV23-1
J gene: TRBJ2-7

CDR3 protein: CASSGGLAGIPRLNEQFF
CDR3 DNA: TGCGCCAGCAGTGGCGGACTAGCGGGGATCCCTCGTCTGAATGAGCAGTTCTTC
D gene: TRBD2
clone size: once
V gene: TRBV10-2
J gene: TRBJ2-1

CDR3 protein: CASRDSANTGELFF
CDR3 DNA: TGTGCCAGCCGAGACAGCGCGAACACCGGGGAGCTGTTTTTT
D gene: .
clone size: .
V gene: TRBV7-9
J gene: TRBJ2-2

CDR3 protein: CASSQLALAGGSQETQYF
CDR3 DNA: TGTGCCAGCAGCCAATTGGCCTTAGCGGGGGGCTCCCAAGAGACCCAGTACTTC
D gene: TRBD2
clone size: .
V gene: TRBV3-1/TRBV3-2
J gene: TRBJ2-5

CDR3 protein: CASSRGPYEQYF
CDR3 DNA: TGTGCCAGCAGCCGCGGCCCCTACGAGCAGTACTTC
D gene: .
clone size: once
V gene: TRBV12-3/TRBV12-4
J gene: TRBJ2-7

CDR3 protein: CASSTPTAGSSYEQYF
CDR3 DNA: TGTGCCAGCAGTACCCCAACTGCGGGGAGCTCCTACGAGCAGTACTTC
D gene: .
clone size: few
V gene: TRBV28
J gene: TRBJ2-7

CDR3 protein: CASSLELAVLNQPQHF
CDR3 DNA: TGTGCCAGCAGCTTAGAATTGGCGGTCCTCAATCAGCCCCAGCATTTT
D gene: .
clone size: .
V gene: TRBV7-8
J gene: TRBJ1-5

CDR3 protein: CASSPSPLGEGINEQFF
CDR3 DNA: TGTGCCAGCAGTCCATCCCCCTTGGGGGAGGGCATCAATGAGCAGTTCTTC
D gene: TRBD2
clone size: .
V gene: TRBV11-3
J gene: TRBJ2-1

CDR3 protein: CAWSVRVQETQYF
CDR3 DNA: TGTGCCTGGAGTGTACGGGTGCAAGAGACCCAGTACTTC
D gene: .
clone size: .
V gene: TRBV30
J gene: TRBJ2-5

CDR3 protein: CASSSQRGRGANVLTF
CDR3 DNA: TGTGCCAGCAGCTCCCAGCGGGGGCGTGGGGCCAACGTCCTGACTTTC
D gene: TRBD2
clone size: .
V gene: TRBV7-2
J gene: TRBJ2-6

CDR3 protein: CASSGAGGSGELFF
CDR3 DNA: TGCGCCAGCAGCGGAGCGGGAGGTTCCGGGGAGCTGTTTTTT
D gene: TRBD2
clone size: .
V gene: TRBV5-1
J gene: TRBJ2-2

CDR3 protein: CASSVRASGGAGTGELFF
CDR3 DNA: TGTGCCAGCAGCGTAAGGGCTAGCGGGGGGGCGGGCACCGGGGAGCTGTTTTTT
D gene: TRBD2
clone size: once
V gene: TRBV7-8
J gene: TRBJ2-2

CDR3 protein: CATSDYTGVLDTQYF
CDR3 DNA: TGTGCCACCAGTGATTATACGGGAGTTCTAGATACGCAGTATTTT
D gene: .
clone size: .
V gene: TRBV24-1
J gene: TRBJ2-3

CDR3 protein: CASRDPGGSSYEQYF
CDR3 DNA: TGTGCCAGCAGGGACCCCGGGGGAAGCTCCTACGAGCAGTACTTC
D gene: .
clone size: .
V gene: TRBV6-5
J gene: TRBJ2-7

CDR3 protein: CASSQSTDSRDGYTF
CDR3 DNA: TGTGCCAGCAGCCAATCGACGGACTCAAGAGATGGCTACACCTTC
D gene: .
clone size: .
V gene: TRBV3-1/TRBV3-2
J gene: TRBJ1-2

CDR3 protein: CASSEGQVAGELFF
CDR3 DNA: TGCGCCAGCAGCGAAGGACAGGTGGCCGGGGAGCTGTTTTTT
D gene: TRBD1
clone size: .
V gene: TRBV5-1
J gene: TRBJ2-2

CDR3 protein: CASSPGGNNSPLHF
CDR3 DNA: TGTGCCAGCAGCCCGGGGGGGAACAATTCACCCCTCCACTTT
D gene: .
clone size: .
V gene: TRBV7-9
J gene: TRBJ1-6

CDR3 protein: CASSETLAGLGGQFF
CDR3 DNA: TGTGCCAGCAGTGAAACCCTAGCGGGATTGGGAGGGCAGTTCTTC
D gene: TRBD2
clone size: .
V gene: TRBV2
J gene: TRBJ2-1

CDR3 protein: CASSLGLAGGQETQYF
CDR3 DNA: TGTGCCAGCAGCCTCGGACTAGCGGGGGGCCAAGAGACCCAGTACTTC
D gene: TRBD2
clone size: .
V gene: TRBV7-3
J gene: TRBJ2-5

CDR3 protein: CASSYERGNEKLFF
CDR3 DNA: TGTGCCAGCAGTTACGAGCGGGGGAATGAAAAACTGTTTTTT
D gene: .
clone size: .
V gene: TRBV6-5
J gene: TRBJ1-4

CDR3 protein: CASKEGGGRNTGELFF
CDR3 DNA: TGTGCCAGCAAGGAAGGGGGCGGCCGAAACACCGGGGAGCTGTTTTTT
D gene: TRBD1
clone size: .
V gene: TRBV28
J gene: TRBJ2-2

CDR3 protein: CATQDRQNYGYTF
CDR3 DNA: TGTGCAACGCAGGACAGACAAAACTATGGCTACACCTTC
D gene: .
clone size: .
V gene: TRBV19
J gene: TRBJ1-2

CDR3 protein: CASSLKKGSSGYTF
CDR3 DNA: TGTGCCAGCAGCTTAAAAAAGGGGTCATCCGGCTACACCTTC
D gene: .
clone size: .
V gene: TRBV7-2
J gene: TRBJ1-2

CDR3 protein: CSGGTGSLTDTQYF
CDR3 DNA: TGCAGCGGTGGGACAGGGTCCCTGACAGATACGCAGTATTTT
D gene: TRBD1
clone size: .
V gene: TRBV29-1
J gene: TRBJ2-3

CDR3 protein: CASSLLGANEKLFF
CDR3 DNA: TGCGCCAGCAGCTTGCTAGGTGCTAATGAAAAACTGTTTTTT
D gene: .
clone size: .
V gene: TRBV5-1
J gene: TRBJ1-4

CDR3 protein: CASSRLEGGGYQPQHF
CDR3 DNA: TGTGCCAGTAGTAGGCTCGAGGGTGGTGGGTATCAGCCCCAGCATTTT
D gene: .
clone size: .
V gene: TRBV19
J gene: TRBJ1-5

CDR3 protein: CSVEGGQGVFGEQYF
CDR3 DNA: TGCAGCGTTGAGGGGGGACAGGGGGTCTTTGGCGAGCAGTACTTC
D gene: TRBD1
clone size: .
V gene: TRBV29-1
J gene: TRBJ2-7

CDR3 protein: CASSPPGEGRYEQYF
CDR3 DNA: TGTGCCAGCAGCCCTCCGGGGGAGGGGCGGTACGAGCAGTACTTC
D gene: TRBD2
clone size: few
V gene: TRBV28
J gene: TRBJ2-7

CDR3 protein: CASSLSTLSMNTEAFF
CDR3 DNA: TGTGCCAGCAGCCTGAGTACGCTATCCATGAACACTGAAGCTTTCTTT
D gene: .
clone size: .
V gene: TRBV7-2
J gene: TRBJ1-1

CDR3 protein: CASSPSGGNTGELFF
CDR3 DNA: TGCGCCAGCAGTCCTAGCGGGGGGAACACCGGGGAGCTGTTTTTT
D gene: TRBD2
clone size: .
V gene: TRBV5-1
J gene: TRBJ2-2

CDR3 protein: CASSLAGVVRTDQRGELFF
CDR3 DNA: TGCGCCAGCAGCTTGGCGGGGGTAGTTCGGACGGACCAGCGCGGGGAGCTGTTTTTT
D gene: .
clone size: few
V gene: TRBV5-1
J gene: TRBJ2-2

CDR3 protein: CASSDRGPGPQHF
CDR3 DNA: TGTGCCAGCAGTGACAGGGGCCCAGGGCCCCAGCATTTT
D gene: .
clone size: .
V gene: TRBV2
J gene: TRBJ1-5

CDR3 protein: CASSFRDTQYF
CDR3 DNA: TGTGCCAGCAGTTTCAGGGATACGCAGTATTTT
D gene: .
clone size: .
V gene: TRBV27
J gene: TRBJ2-3

CDR3 protein: CATSRAGTSGLPGELFF
CDR3 DNA: TGTGCCACCAGCAGAGCCGGGACTAGTGGTCTCCCCGGGGAGCTGTTTTTT
D gene: TRBD2
clone size: .
V gene: TRBV15
J gene: TRBJ2-2

CDR3 protein: CASSPNRSGRRSNTEAFF
CDR3 DNA: TGTGCCAGCTCACCTAATCGCTCGGGGAGAAGATCAAACACTGAAGCTTTCTTT
D gene: .
clone size: once
V gene: TRBV18
J gene: TRBJ1-1

CDR3 protein: CATSDPGDYSSYNEQFF
CDR3 DNA: TGTGCCACCAGTGACCCCGGCGACTATAGCTCCTACAATGAGCAGTTCTTC
D gene: .
clone size: .
V gene: TRBV24-1
J gene: TRBJ2-1

CDR3 protein: CASSYRDRGSNTEAFF
CDR3 DNA: TGTGCCAGCAGTTACCGGGACAGGGGATCTAACACTGAAGCTTTCTTT
D gene: TRBD1
clone size: .
V gene: TRBV6-5
J gene: TRBJ1-1

CDR3 protein: CSASNPAGGDGYTF
CDR3 DNA: TGCAGTGCTAGTAATCCGGCAGGGGGAGACGGCTACACCTTC
D gene: TRBD1
clone size: .
V gene: TRBV20-1
J gene: TRBJ1-2

CDR3 protein: CAIRGQTNQPQHF
CDR3 DNA: TGTGCCATCAGGGGACAGACAAATCAGCCCCAGCATTTT
D gene: TRBD1
clone size: .
V gene: TRBV10-3
J gene: TRBJ1-5

CDR3 protein: CASSSGWGGGQPQHF
CDR3 DNA: TGTGCCAGCAGCTCCGGCTGGGGGGGAGGGCAGCCCCAGCATTTT
D gene: .
clone size: .
V gene: TRBV7-2
J gene: TRBJ1-5